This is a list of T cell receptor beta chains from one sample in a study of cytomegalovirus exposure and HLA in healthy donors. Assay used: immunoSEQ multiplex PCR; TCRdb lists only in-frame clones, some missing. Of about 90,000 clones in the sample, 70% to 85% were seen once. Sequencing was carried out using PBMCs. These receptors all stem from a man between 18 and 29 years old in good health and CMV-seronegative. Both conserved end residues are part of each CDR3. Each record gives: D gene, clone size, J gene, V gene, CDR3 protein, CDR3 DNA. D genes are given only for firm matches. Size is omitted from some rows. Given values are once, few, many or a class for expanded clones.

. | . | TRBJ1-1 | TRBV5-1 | CASSVTGSGTEAFF | TGCGCCAGCAGCGTCACAGGGTCAGGGACTGAAGCTTTCTTT
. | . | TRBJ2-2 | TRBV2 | CASAYRELASGYRELFF | TGTGCCAGCGCTTACCGCGAACTAGCTTCCGGCTACAGGGAGCTGTTTTTT
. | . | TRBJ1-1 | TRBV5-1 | CASSLERSETEAFF | TGCGCCAGCAGCTTGGAGCGCTCAGAGACTGAAGCTTTCTTT
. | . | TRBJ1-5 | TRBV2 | CASSGGQSLWPQHF | TGTGCCAGCAGCGGTGGACAGTCGTTATGGCCCCAGCATTTT
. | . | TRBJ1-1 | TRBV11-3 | CASSFSQGTEAFF | TGTGCCAGCAGCTTCTCCCAGGGCACTGAAGCTTTCTTT
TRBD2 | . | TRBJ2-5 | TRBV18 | CASSRYLADQETQYF | TGTGCCAGCTCACGATATCTAGCGGACCAAGAGACCCAGTACTTC
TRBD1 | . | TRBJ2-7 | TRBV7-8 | CASSRRQGSYEQYF | TGTGCCAGCAGCCGAAGACAGGGATCCTACGAGCAGTACTTC
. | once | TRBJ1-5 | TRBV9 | CASSPGGVAHQPQHF | TGTGCCAGCAGCCCCGGGGGGGTGGCGCATCAGCCCCAGCATTTT
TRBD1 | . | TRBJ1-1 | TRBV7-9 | CASSLWTGINTEAFF | TGTGCCAGCAGCCTCTGGACAGGGATAAACACTGAAGCTTTCTTT
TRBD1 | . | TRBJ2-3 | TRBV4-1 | CASSQGTGADTQYF | TGCGCCAGCAGCCAAGGAACAGGGGCAGATACGCAGTATTTT
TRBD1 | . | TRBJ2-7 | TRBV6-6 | CASSYPTGERDEQYF | TGTGCCAGCAGTTACCCCACAGGGGAGAGAGACGAGCAGTACTTC
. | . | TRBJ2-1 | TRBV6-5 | CASSYSGAGYNEQFF | TGTGCCAGCAGTTACTCGGGAGCTGGGTACAATGAGCAGTTCTTC
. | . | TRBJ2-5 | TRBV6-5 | CASSYGGIQETQYF | TGTGCCAGCAGTTACGGCGGGATCCAAGAGACCCAGTACTTC
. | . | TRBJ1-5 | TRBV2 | CASSEGGRRSNQPQHF | TGTGCCAGCAGTGAGGGGGGGCGAAGAAGCAATCAGCCCCAGCATTTT
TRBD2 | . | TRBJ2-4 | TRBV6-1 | CASRGLAEAKNIQYF | TGTGCCAGCAGGGGACTAGCGGAAGCCAAAAACATTCAGTACTTC
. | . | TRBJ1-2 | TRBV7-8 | CASRGWTENYGYTF | TGTGCCAGCAGGGGTTGGACAGAGAACTATGGCTACACCTTC
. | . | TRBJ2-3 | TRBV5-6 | CASSLVVWRQHIDTQYF | TGTGCCAGCAGCTTGGTGGTGTGGCGGCAGCACATTGATACGCAGTATTTT
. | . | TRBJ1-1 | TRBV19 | CASSFPGGPNTEAFF | TGTGCCAGTAGTTTCCCGGGGGGGCCGAACACTGAAGCTTTCTTT
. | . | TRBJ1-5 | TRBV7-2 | CASSLVSEGPQHF | TGTGCCAGCAGCTTAGTCTCGGAGGGGCCCCAGCATTTT
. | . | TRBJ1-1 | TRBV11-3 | CASSRRGDTEAFF | TGTGCCAGCAGCCGGCGGGGTGACACTGAAGCTTTCTTT
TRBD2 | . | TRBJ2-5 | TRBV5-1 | CASSLGSGGETQYF | TGCGCCAGCAGCTTGGGGTCCGGGGGGGAGACCCAGTACTTC
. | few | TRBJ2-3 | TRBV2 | CASSDGGQDTQYF | TGTGCCAGCAGTGATGGAGGGCAGGATACGCAGTATTTT
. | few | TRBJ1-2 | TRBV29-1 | CSVYRERGYGYTF | TGCAGCGTTTATCGGGAACGCGGCTATGGCTACACCTTC
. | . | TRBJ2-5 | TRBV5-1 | CASSLASGLETQYF | TGCGCCAGCAGCTTGGCATCGGGTTTGGAGACCCAGTACTTC
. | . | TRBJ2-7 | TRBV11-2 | CASSPSRVLDEQYF | TGTGCCAGCAGCCCCTCCCGGGTCCTTGACGAGCAGTACTTC